The 14 T cell receptor beta chains presented below share a single source sample, sequenced in a study of shared clonotypes between healthy human individuals. Naivety among CD8 cells was defined by CD45RO negativity and positive CCR7 selection, thereby excluding terminally differentiated effector memory CD45RA+ cells. Clones were read by immunoSEQ multiplex PCR, and TCRdb kept only the in-frame ones, dropping some. The data hold under 1 million clones, with 80% to 95% observed a single time. Material for sequencing was naive CD8+ T cells sorted from blood. The receptors stem from a man under 40 in good health.

CDR3 coding DNA: TGCGCCAGCAGCGCCAGACAGGGGGCGGCTACAGATACGCAGTATTTT. Its protein is CASSARQGAATDTQYF. The chain carries TRBV5-1 and TRBJ2-3; 10 nucleotides match TRBD1. The germline CDR1 and CDR2 sequences are SGHRS and YFSETQ. Losses at the gene ends were 4 bases for V and 3 bases for J; bases not matched to a gene: 8. The CDR3 sequence is 16 residues long. Full variable domain (rest looked up from reference TRBV5-1 and TRBJ2-3): KAGVTQTPRYLIKTRGQQVTLSCSPISGHRSVSWYQQTPGQGLQFLFEYFSETQRNKGNFPGRFSGRQFSNSRSEMNVSTLELGDSALYLCASSARQGAATDTQYFGPGTRLTVL.

The chain has TRBV6-4 and TRBJ1-1, with D perhaps matching TRBD1 (6 bases). V lost 9 bases, J lost 6 bases, and 14 bases lay in between. Germline V gives CDR1 MRHNA, CDR2 SNTAGT. CDR3 size: 12 residues. The CDR3 reads CARGRRGPEAFF. CDR3 nucleotides: TGTGCCAGGGGACGCCGGGGGCCTGAAGCTTTCTTT.

The J gene is TRBJ2-2, the V gene TRBV29-1; D is unresolved. Germline V gives CDR1 SQVTM, CDR2 ANQGSEA. The CDR3 has 15 amino acids. Trimming stripped 5 bases from V and 1 base from J, with 14 bases between. CDR3 in DNA: TGCAGCGTTCCGGTTGAGGACCTGAACACCGGGGAGCTGTTTTTT. This sequence encodes CSVPVEDLNTGELFF.

The chain uses TRBV9 and TRBJ2-7; possibly TRBD1 for D (5 bases). The germline gives CDR1 SGDLS, CDR2 YYNGEE. The CDR3 totals 15 residues. V was pared by 0 bases and J by 7 bases, with 17 bases between. DNA for the CDR3: TGTGCCAGCAGCGTAGGGCGTGGGGCAGGGAAGGAGCAGTACTTC. Translated: CASSVGRGAGKEQYF.

The chain links TRBV7-9 to TRBJ1-3; D remains unclear. Germline lookup yields CDR1 SEHNR and CDR2 FQNEAQ (reference sequence). V lost 6 bases to trimming and J lost 1 base, with 13 bases between them. The CDR3 extends over 15 amino acids. Here the CDR3 reads CASSSSGGSGNTIYF. CDR3 coding DNA: TGTGCCAGCAGTTCAAGCGGAGGTTCTGGAAACACCATATATTTT.

This sequence joins TRBV27 and TRBJ2-5, with 8 positions matching TRBD1. The CDR3 covers 16 residues. Trimming removed 3 bases from V and 5 bases from J; junction bases left unmatched: 11. Germline CDR1 reads MNHEY; CDR2 reads SMNVEV (reference sequence). The CDR3 region has the DNA TGTGCCAGCAGTTTGGTCAGTACAGGGGGTACTGAGACCCAGTACTTC. Encoded protein: CASSLVSTGGTETQYF.

As for this clone: Other DNA sequences in this specimen translate into the identical CDR3. The chain is built from TRBV10-3 and TRBJ1-3; 7 nucleotides match TRBD1. The V gene's germline CDR1 is ENHRY and CDR2 SYGVKD. This CDR3 region has 16 residues. J gave up 4 bases and V 6 bases, and 12 bases lay outside the gene matches. The CDR3 region is CAISVARGRSGNTIYF. The CDR3 DNA follows: TGTGCCATCAGCGTGGCCAGGGGGAGATCGGGAAACACCATATATTTT.

The chain is built from TRBV6-1 and TRBJ2-6; D gene uncertain. V shed 3 bases and J shed 2 bases, with 8 bases lying between them. The CDR3 consists of 15 residues. Germline loops: CDR1 MNHNS, CDR2 SASEGT. DNA for the CDR3: TGTGCCAGCAGTGACTCGGTAACTGGGGCCAACGTCCTGACTTTC. Translation: CASSDSVTGANVLTF.

The chain couples TRBV19 to TRBJ2-1; 11 nucleotides line up with TRBD2. CDR3 length equals 16 residues. V lost 3 bases to trimming and J lost 3 bases; unmatched junction nucleotides: 4. Germline V gives CDR1 LNHDA, CDR2 SQIVND (reference sequence). CDR3: CASSIEGTSGYNEQFF. The DNA for the CDR3 is TGTGCCAGTAGTATTGAGGGGACTAGCGGCTACAATGAGCAGTTCTTC.

In this sample, this clone turned up a few times. The chain is built from TRBV29-1 and TRBJ1-2; tentatively, D is TRBD1 (6 bases). The CDR3 loop spans 16 amino acids. Trimming cost V 6 bases and J 5 bases, with 25 bases left between them. Germline values: CDR1 SQVTM, CDR2 ANQGSEA. CDR3 sequence: CSVDKGDNKWAYGYTF. The DNA of the CDR3 is TGCAGCGTCGATAAAGGGGACAACAAATGGGCGTATGGCTACACCTTC.

J is TRBJ1-2 and V is TRBV19, with TRBD1 matching 10 bases. With V trimmed by 6 bases and J by 8 bases, 18 bases remained unmatched. Germline CDR1 and CDR2: LNHDA and SQIVND (reference sequence). The CDR3 runs to 17 residues. CDR3 amino acids: CASSPIYPGQGPGGYTF. The CDR3 bases are TGTGCCAGTAGCCCCATATATCCGGGACAGGGGCCGGGAGGCTACACCTTC.

This sequence joins TRBV27 and TRBJ2-3; perhaps TRBD2 as D (6 bases). Germline lookup yields CDR1 MNHEY and CDR2 SMNVEV (reference sequence). V gave up 4 bases and J gave up 0 bases, with 17 bases separating them. This CDR3 has 17 residues. The CDR3 DNA sequence: TGTGCCAGCAGTTGGTTGTGGAGCGGGTCTAGCACAGATACGCAGTATTTT. Residues: CASSWLWSGSSTDTQYF.

About this clone itself: A much larger clone differs by one base, so this may be a read error. The sample carries other DNA sequences with the same CDR3. The gene calls are TRBV28 and TRBJ2-7; D remains unclear. Germline CDR1 and CDR2: MDHEN and SYDVKM. The CDR3 is 11 residues long. With 4 bases removed from V and 2 bases from J, the gap between germline ends came to 3 bases. CDR3 in amino acids: CASSSPYEQYF. The CDR3 bases are TGTGCCAGCAGTTCCCCCTACGAGCAGTACTTC.

V is TRBV4-1 and J is TRBJ2-2, with a weak D call TRBD2 (7 bases). In germline, CDR1 is MGHRA, CDR2 YSYEKL. The CDR3 is made up of 17 amino acids. Trimming cost V 0 bases and J 4 bases, with 15 bases left between them. This CDR3 is CASSQEPLGGGTGELFF. The DNA for the CDR3 is TGCGCCAGCAGCCAAGAACCCCTGGGAGGGGGCACCGGGGAGCTGTTTTTT.